This T cell receptor beta chain comes out of a study of response to subunit inactivated influenza vaccine. Broader study findings: Only a handful of new T cells, the authors suggested, are recruited with each seasonal influenza vaccination.

On this clonotype itself: Antigen specificity is unknown.

This CDR3 region has 15 residues. V lost 3 bases and J lost 7; bases outside the gene matches: 6. From germline, CDR1 is DFQATT and CDR2 SNEGSKA (reference sequence). TCRdb called the RT-PCR reads again in MiXCR, with one record for every CDR3 protein. The sample records 150,000 to 200,000 distinct CDR3 sequences, approximately 12% being singletons. The same data also contributed to another study, on T cells expressing NK-cell markers. That paper adds: The authors generated TCR beta cDNA through 5'RACE template switching with UMIs. Restricting sorting to alpha-beta TCR T cells was achieved in several experiments by an anti-gamma-delta TCR antibody. In a handful of donors, dominant clonotypes made up roughly 28.3-65% of CD3+CD56-NKG2C+ cells. Whether expanded NKG2C+ T cell clones recognized HCMV stayed uncertain.

V is TRBV20-1 and J is TRBJ2-2; TRBD2 agrees at 12 bases. The sequence was obtained from a man aged 50 to 59 who received an inactivated influenza vaccine. Sequencing used CD8+ T cells sorted from PBMCs, obtained 11 to 12 days after vaccination. CDR3 protein: CSARSLAGGVGELFF. CDR3 nucleotides: TGCAGTGCTAGGAGTCTAGCGGGAGGGGTCGGGGAGCTGTTTTTT.